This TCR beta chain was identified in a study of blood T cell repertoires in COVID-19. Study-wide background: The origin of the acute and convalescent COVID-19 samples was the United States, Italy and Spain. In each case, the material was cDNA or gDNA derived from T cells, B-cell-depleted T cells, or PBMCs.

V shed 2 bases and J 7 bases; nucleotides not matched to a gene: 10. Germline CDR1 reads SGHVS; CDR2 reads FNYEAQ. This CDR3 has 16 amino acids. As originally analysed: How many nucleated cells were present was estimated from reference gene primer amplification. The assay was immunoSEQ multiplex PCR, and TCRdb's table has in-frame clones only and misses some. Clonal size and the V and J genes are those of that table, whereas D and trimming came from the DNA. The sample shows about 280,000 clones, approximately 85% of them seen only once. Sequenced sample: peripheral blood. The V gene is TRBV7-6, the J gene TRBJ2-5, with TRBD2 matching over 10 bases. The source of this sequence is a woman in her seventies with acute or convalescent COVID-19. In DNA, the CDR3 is TGTGCCAGCAGCTTATCTAGCGGGGGCCAGATGGGGACCCAGTACTTC. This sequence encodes CASSLSSGGQMGTQYF.